Shown below are 26 T cell receptor beta chains from a single sample sequenced in a study of CD8+CD57+ T cells in acquired aplastic anemia. Only patients with CD8+CD57+ cell expansion on flow cytometry were chosen for sequencing. TCR beta VDJ combinations and CDR3 sequences were profiled from genomic DNA. Each CDR3 protein gets one entry after TCRdb re-called the reads with MiXCR. The table includes around 200,000 distinct CDR3 sequences, around 60% detected once. The source material was sorted CD4+, CD8+, or CD8+CD57+ T cells (not recorded which) from PBMCs. The origin of the receptors is a human donor with aplastic anemia.

This chain joins TRBV10-3 and TRBJ1-1; maybe TRBD1 (5 bases). Trimming removed 4 bases from V and 0 bases from J, with 6 bases in between. Germline CDR1 is ENHRY and CDR2 is SYGVKD. CDR3 size: 13 residues. This chain's CDR3 is CAISVGVNTEAFF. The CDR3 region has the DNA TGTGCCATCAGTGTAGGGGTGAACACTGAAGCTTTCTTT.

The chain couples TRBV7-8 to TRBJ2-2, with 15 bases lining up with TRBD2. This CDR3 contains 21 residues. Germline lookup yields CDR1 SGHVS and CDR2 FQNEAQ. The V segment lost 5 bases and the J segment 6 bases; nucleotides outside the gene matches: 19. The CDR3 bases are TGTGCCAGCAGCCCGCGCCGTCACGGACTAGCGGGAGGGCCGGGGGCCGGGGAGCTGTTTTTT. Protein: CASSPRRHGLAGGPGAGELFF.

The genes are TRBV7-9 and TRBJ2-7; 10 bases fit TRBD2. CDR1 and CDR2 (germline): SEHNR, FQNEAQ (reference sequence). CDR3 length: 14 residues. V gave up 5 bases and J gave up 3 bases; unmatched junction bases: 4. CDR3 sequence (DNA): TGTGCCAGCAGCCGGACTAGCGGTTACTACGAGCAGTACTTC. It is translated as CASSRTSGYYEQYF. Full variable domain (rest looked up from reference TRBV7-9 and TRBJ2-7): DTGVSQNPRHKITKRGQNVTFRCDPISEHNRLYWYRQTLGQGPEFLTYFQNEAQLEKSRLLSDRFSAERPKGSFSTLEIQRTEQGDSAMYLCASSRTSGYYEQYFGPGTRLTVT.

The chain couples TRBV29-1 to TRBJ2-7, with D possibly TRBD2 on 5 matching bases. Germline V gene sequence: CDR1 SQVTM, CDR2 ANQGSEA. V lost 1 base, J lost 4 bases, and 14 bases lay in between. The CDR3 extends over 14 amino acids. CDR3 sequence: CSVEGRGLGYEQYF. In DNA, the CDR3 is TGCAGCGTTGAAGGTCGAGGACTTGGATACGAGCAGTACTTC.

CDR3 amino acids: CASSVFGTDTQYF. DNA for the CDR3: TGTGCCAGCAGTGTTTTTGGCACAGATACGCAGTATTTT. V and J are TRBV25-1 and TRBJ2-3; D not resolved. There are 13 residues in the CDR3. The germline V and J ends were trimmed by 4 bases and 1 base, with 6 bases remaining between them. CDR1 MGHDK and CDR2 SYGVNS come from the germline V gene. Complete variable domain (other parts from reference TRBV25-1 and TRBJ2-3): EADIYQTPRYLVIGTGKKITLECSQTMGHDKMYWYQQDPGMELHLIHYSYGVNSTEKGDLSSESTVSRIRTEHFPLTLESARPSHTSQYLCASSVFGTDTQYFGPGTRLTVL.

This clonotype was seen repeatedly, ten times or more. This sequence joins TRBV19 and TRBJ1-4; D uncertain. Per the germline V gene, CDR1 is LNHDA and CDR2 is SQIVND (reference sequence). The CDR3 loop spans 11 amino acids. Trimming pared 9 bases from V and 6 bases from J, leaving 8 bases between. CDR3 protein: CASGRHEKLFF. CDR3 sequence (DNA): TGTGCCAGCGGGAGGCATGAAAAACTGTTTTTT.

The chain uses TRBV2 and TRBJ1-1; 9 bases are shared with TRBD1. This CDR3 contains 14 residues. CDR1 SNHLY and CDR2 FYNNEI come from the germline V gene. With V trimmed by 7 bases and J by 5 bases, 8 bases remained unmatched. The CDR3 here is CASIPQGAGTEAFF. The DNA of the CDR3 is TGTGCCAGCATTCCACAGGGGGCAGGTACTGAAGCTTTCTTT.

The genes are TRBV7-9 and TRBJ1-2, with 8 bases aligning to TRBD1. J gave up 7 bases and V 5 bases, and 6 bases lay outside the gene matches. CDR1 is SEHNR, CDR2 FQNEAQ, per germline (reference sequence). This CDR3 spans 13 amino acids. The DNA for the CDR3 is TGTGCCAGCAGCCACCCAGGGGGCAGTGGCTACACCTTC. It codes for CASSHPGGSGYTF.

This clonotype was detected a few times. The chain combines TRBV10-2 with TRBJ2-1, with TRBD2 matching 13 bases. Germline trimming cut 3 bases from V and 10 bases from J; bases unmatched to any gene: 15. The CDR3 spans 18 residues. The V gene's germline CDR1 is WSHSY and CDR2 SAAADI. In DNA form, the CDR3 reads TGCGCCAGCAGTGATGGGGGGACTAGCGGGGACCCCACACGCGAGCAGTTCTTC. This codes for CASSDGGTSGDPTREQFF.

This chain uses TRBV5-1 with TRBJ2-7; D is perhaps TRBD2 (6 bases). V shed 0 bases and J shed 5 bases, with 18 bases lying between them. Germline V gene lookup returns CDR1 SGHRS and CDR2 YFSETQ. This CDR3 is built from 16 residues. The CDR3: CASSLGIGGASNEQYF. In DNA form, the CDR3 reads TGCGCCAGCAGCTTGGGGATAGGAGGGGCCAGTAACGAGCAGTACTTC.

This rearrangement joins TRBV7-9 to TRBJ2-7; 10 bases are shared with TRBD1. In germline, CDR1 is SEHNR, CDR2 FQNEAQ (reference sequence). The CDR3 totals 14 residues. V shed 4 bases and J 6 bases; nucleotides not matched to a gene: 6. The chain's CDR3 is CASSSGTGETEQYF. In DNA, the CDR3 is TGTGCCAGCAGCTCCGGGACAGGGGAAACCGAGCAGTACTTC.

In its sample, this clonotype was seen many times. The chain recombines TRBV7-8 with TRBJ1-5; maybe TRBD1 (6 bases). Germline loops: CDR1 SGHVS, CDR2 FQNEAQ. The CDR3 spans 14 residues. V lost 4 bases, J lost 6 bases, and 13 bases lay in between. The CDR3 nucleotides read TGTGCCAGCAGCTCCCCGACAGGAAGTCAGCCCCAGCATTTT. Translation gives CASSSPTGSQPQHF.

V usage is TRBV2 and J usage is TRBJ1-1, with 7 bases aligning to TRBD1. Germline trimming cut 6 bases from V and 2 bases from J; bases unmatched to any gene: 3. The CDR3 runs 13 residues. Germline assignment: CDR1 SNHLY and CDR2 FYNNEI. In DNA form, the CDR3 reads TGTGCCAGCAGGGGACAGCATAACACTGAAGCTTTCTTT. Translation gives CASRGQHNTEAFF.

This clonotype has at least ten counts. V gene TRBV6-6 combines with J gene TRBJ2-7; the D call may be TRBD1 or TRBD2 (5 bases each). This CDR3 is 15 amino acids long. Germline V gene lookup returns CDR1 MNHNY and CDR2 SVGAGI (reference sequence). Trimming took 2 bases from V and 4 from J, leaving 15 bases between them. The CDR3 is CASSYGGELGYEQYF. The CDR3 coding sequence is TGTGCCAGCAGTTACGGGGGAGAGCTAGGGTACGAGCAGTACTTC.

This clonotype was seen only once. The rearrangement links TRBV29-1 to TRBJ1-2; D is ambiguous. The CDR3 is made up of 11 amino acids. Per the germline V gene, CDR1 is SQVTM and CDR2 is ANQGSEA. Trimming took 3 bases from V and 11 from J, leaving 13 bases between them. In DNA form, the CDR3 reads TGCAGCGTTGATGGCCAGCGGGGATACACCTTC. It yields the protein CSVDGQRGYTF. Supplemented by reference TRBV29-1 and TRBJ1-2, the full variable domain reads SAVISQKPSRDICQRGTSLTIQCQVDSQVTMMFWYRQQPGQSLTLIATANQGSEATYESGFVIDKFPISRPNLTFSTLTVSNMSPEDSSIYLCSVDGQRGYTFGSGTRLTVV.

The J gene is TRBJ2-7, the V gene TRBV20-1, with 9 positions matching TRBD2. The CDR3 loop spans 14 amino acids. The ends lost 4 bases at V and 0 bases at J; junction bases unmatched: 4. CDR1 and CDR2 from the germline V gene are DFQATT and SNEGSKA (reference sequence). CDR3 residues: CSAIGGGVSYEQYF. The CDR3 nucleotides read TGCAGTGCTATCGGCGGGGGGGTCTCCTACGAGCAGTACTTC.

Worth noting for this clonotype: A single base separates this from a much larger clone, so it may be a read error. The genes are TRBV11-2 and TRBJ1-4; tentative D call: TRBD1 (5 bases). The CDR3 is 14 amino acids. Germline CDR1 reads SGHAT; CDR2 reads FQNNGV. V lost 6 bases, J lost 4 bases, and 12 bases lay in between. Here the CDR3 reads CASSSGMSNEKLFF. CDR3 nucleotides: TGTGCCAGCAGTTCAGGGATGAGTAATGAAAAACTGTTTTTT.

This clonotype was detected many times. V gene TRBV6-2 or TRBV6-3 combines with J gene TRBJ2-7; 15 nucleotides align to TRBD2. Germline trimming cut 5 bases from V and 7 bases from J; bases unmatched to any gene: 15. Germline-derived CDR1 and CDR2 are MNHEY and SVGEGT. The CDR3 consists of 18 residues. CDR3 amino acids: CASSTGTSGGPKLEEQYF. Here the CDR3 DNA reads TGTGCCAGCAGTACCGGGACTAGCGGGGGGCCCAAATTGGAGGAGCAGTACTTC.

This clonotype has just one count. CDR3 loop: CAITKDVSGTEAFF. The CDR3 region has the DNA TGTGCCATCACCAAGGACGTTTCGGGCACTGAAGCTTTCTTT. This chain joins TRBV10-3 and TRBJ1-1; D is uncertain. In germline, CDR1 is ENHRY, CDR2 SYGVKD. The CDR3 runs 14 residues. V was shortened by 7 bases and J by 4 bases, with 16 bases between the two germline ends.

V is TRBV4-2 and J is TRBJ2-7; tentative D call: TRBD2 (6 bases). V lost 0 bases to trimming and J lost 3 bases, with 15 bases between them. CDR3 size: 16 residues. Germline lookup yields CDR1 LGHNA and CDR2 YNFKEQ. The CDR3 is CASSQEVGGASYEQYF. CDR3 nucleotides: TGTGCCAGCAGCCAAGAGGTGGGGGGAGCTAGCTACGAGCAGTACTTC.

The chain employs TRBV25-1 and TRBJ1-3; D unresolved. V was cut by 4 bases and J by 1 base, with 11 bases left in between. Germline V gene data show CDR1 as MGHDK and CDR2 as SYGVNS. This CDR3 spans 15 amino acids. The CDR3 DNA reads as TGTGCCAGCAGTGTATATGGAGGGTCTGGAAACACCATATATTTT. This codes for CASSVYGGSGNTIYF.

CDR3 nucleotide sequence: TGCAGCCTCAACGGGGGCCCGGGGGTCGAGCAGTACTTC. This encodes CSLNGGPGVEQYF. The V call is TRBV20-1, the J call TRBJ2-7; D may correspond to TRBD1 or TRBD2 (6 bases each). This CDR3 has 13 residues. CDR1 is DFQATT, CDR2 SNEGSKA, per germline (reference sequence).

This clonotype came up many times. This chain joins TRBV7-6 and TRBJ1-2; D not resolved. Germline V CDR1 and CDR2: SGHVS, FNYEAQ. With 2 bases removed from V and 7 bases from J, the gap between germline ends came to 8 bases. The length of the CDR3 is 12 residues. The CDR3 here is CASSLPVSGYTF. The CDR3 DNA reads as TGTGCCAGCAGCTTACCGGTGAGTGGCTACACCTTC.

The chain links TRBV15 to TRBJ2-5; 11 positions match TRBD2. This CDR3 is built from 17 residues. Losses at the gene ends were 0 bases for V and 3 bases for J; bases not matched to a gene: 6. The germline V gene has CDR1 LNHNV and CDR2 YYDKDF (reference sequence). Here the CDR3 reads CATSRDRTSGWEETQYF. In DNA, the CDR3 is TGTGCCACCAGCAGAGATAGGACTAGCGGGTGGGAAGAGACCCAGTACTTC. The full variable domain, rest sourced from reference TRBV15 and TRBJ2-5, is DAMVIQNPRYQVTQFGKPVTLSCSQTLNHNVMYWYQQKSSQAPKLLFHYYDKDFNNEADTPDNFQSRRPNTSFCFLDIRSPGLGDTAMYLCATSRDRTSGWEETQYFGPGTRLLVL.

On this clonotype itself: One base away lies a much larger clone, so this may be a sequencing read error. The rearrangement uses TRBV7-9 and TRBJ2-3; 11 nucleotides agree with TRBD2. There are 16 residues in the CDR3. CDR1 and CDR2 from the germline V gene are SEHNR and FQNEAQ (reference sequence). CDR3 in amino acids: CASSSLSGGETDTLYF. CDR3 in DNA: TGTGCCAGCAGCTCTCTTAGCGGGGGGGAGACAGATACGCTGTATTTT.

The rearrangement joins TRBV10-3 to TRBJ2-7; the D is unclear. V was trimmed by 0 bases and J by 5 bases, leaving 5 bases between them. Germline CDR1 is ENHRY and CDR2 is SYGVKD. The CDR3 spans 12 residues. The CDR3, as DNA: TGTGCCATCAGTGAGTCGAACCACGAGCAGTACTTC. Translating gives CAISESNHEQYF.